A selection of T cell receptor beta chains follows, all from one sample in a study of T cell responses to AZD1222 COVID-19 vaccine. The method was immunoSEQ multiplex PCR; TCRdb's version includes in-frame clones alone and lacks a portion of them. The data show about 100,000 clones, about 87% seen once. This sample comprised peripheral blood, obtained 28 days after the second AZD1222 dose. These receptor sequences come from an adult who received the AZD1222 COVID-19 vaccine. CDR3s include the opening cysteine and the closing phenylalanine or tryptophan. The D gene is left open where the match is weak. Expanded clones are given a class, and other clones once, few, many or no size at all.

D	size	V	J	CDR3	DNA
NA	NA	TRBV6-5	TRBJ1-2	CASRAGESYGYTF	TGTGCCAGCAGGGCAGGGGAGAGCTATGGCTACACCTTC
NA	NA	TRBV6-5	TRBJ1-5	CASTGIESGGQPQHF	TGTGCCAGCACCGGGATTGAAAGTGGGGGGCAGCCCCAGCATTTT
NA	once	TRBV18	TRBJ1-3	CASSPSPGAGNTIYF	TGTGCCAGCTCACCTTCTCCGGGGGCTGGAAACACCATATATTTT
NA	NA	TRBV24-1	TRBJ2-2	CATSDPGPKGSYTGELFF	TGTGCCACCAGTGACCCGGGCCCAAAGGGCTCGTACACCGGGGAGCTGTTTTTT
NA	NA	TRBV7-9	TRBJ2-7	CASSLRPQGGEQYF	TGTGCCAGCAGCTTACGTCCACAGGGCGGCGAGCAGTACTTC
NA	NA	TRBV27	TRBJ2-7	CASSFEPQGYEQYF	TGTGCCAGCAGTTTTGAGCCACAGGGCTACGAGCAGTACTTC
NA	NA	TRBV2	TRBJ2-7	CASSVVRGLDEQYF	TGTGCCAGCAGTGTCGTCCGGGGGCTAGACGAGCAGTACTTC
NA	NA	TRBV3-1/TRBV3-2	TRBJ2-3	CASSQATDTQYF	TGTGCCAGCAGCCAGGCGACAGACACGCAGTATTTT
NA	NA	TRBV19	TRBJ2-7	CASSSLDEQYF	TGTGCCAGTAGTTCCTTGGACGAGCAGTACTTC
TRBD1	NA	TRBV18	TRBJ2-1	CASSPRTGGIDNEQFF	TGTGCCAGCTCTCCCCGGACAGGGGGAATCGACAATGAGCAGTTCTTC
TRBD2	once	TRBV18	TRBJ2-7	CASSPLETSIYEQYF	TGTGCCAGCTCACCACTCGAGACTAGCATCTACGAGCAGTACTTC
NA	NA	TRBV28	TRBJ1-6	CASTQARNSPLHF	TGTGCCAGCACCCAGGCAAGGAATTCACCCCTCCACTTT
TRBD2	NA	TRBV7-9	TRBJ2-1	CASIGLALDEQFF	TGTGCCTCCATAGGACTAGCTCTGGATGAGCAGTTCTTC
NA	NA	TRBV5-1	TRBJ1-2	CASSTETGRYGYTF	TGCGCCAGCAGCACCGAAACAGGGCGCTATGGCTACACCTTC
NA	NA	TRBV5-5	TRBJ2-1	CASSLEHFSYNEQFF	TGTGCCAGCAGCTTGGAACACTTTAGCTACAATGAGCAGTTCTTC
TRBD1	few	TRBV4-3	TRBJ2-1	CASSHRTGLGNEQFF	TGCGCCAGCAGCCACCGGACAGGTTTAGGAAATGAGCAGTTCTTC
TRBD1	NA	TRBV25-1	TRBJ1-4	CASSERGTGKEKLFF	TGTGCCAGCAGCGAAAGAGGGACAGGGAAGGAAAAACTGTTTTTT
NA	NA	TRBV6-1	TRBJ2-7	CASSEIALLSSYEQYF	TGTGCCAGCAGTGAAATAGCACTCCTGAGCTCCTACGAGCAGTACTTC
NA	NA	TRBV30	TRBJ2-6	CAWGHPGANVLTF	TGTGCCTGGGGGCATCCAGGGGCCAACGTCCTGACTTTC
NA	NA	TRBV7-9	TRBJ2-5	CASSLNTVGGETQYF	TGTGCCAGCAGCTTAAACACGGTAGGAGGAGAGACCCAGTACTTC
NA	NA	TRBV3-1/TRBV3-2	TRBJ1-1	CASSQVRGTEAFF	TGTGCCAGCAGCCAAGTACGAGGGACTGAAGCTTTCTTT
NA	NA	TRBV9	TRBJ2-3	CASSVPEGLTDTQYF	TGTGCCAGCAGCGTTCCAGAGGGTCTCACAGATACGCAGTATTTT
TRBD1	NA	TRBV2	TRBJ1-1	CASAGDRGEAFF	TGTGCCAGCGCCGGAGACAGGGGTGAGGCTTTCTTT
TRBD1	NA	TRBV27	TRBJ2-2	CASSLMGQGFRGELFF	TGTGCCAGCAGTTTAATGGGACAGGGGTTCAGGGGGGAGCTGTTTTTT
TRBD1	NA	TRBV5-1	TRBJ2-2	CASSRPGQGGSGELFF	TGCGCCAGCAGCCGTCCGGGACAGGGGGGTTCCGGGGAGCTGTTTTTT
NA	NA	TRBV12-3/TRBV12-4	TRBJ2-7	CASRADSYEQYF	TGTGCCAGCAGAGCAGACAGTTACGAGCAGTACTTC
NA	NA	TRBV11-2	TRBJ2-7	CASSLEVGVYYEQYF	TGTGCCAGCAGCTTAGAGGTGGGCGTCTACTACGAGCAGTACTTC
NA	once	TRBV28	TRBJ1-2	CASNLGGPGYTF	TGTGCCAGCAACTTGGGAGGACCAGGCTACACCTTC
NA	NA	TRBV19	TRBJ2-7	CASSIRQGVHEQYF	TGTGCCAGTAGTATAAGGCAGGGAGTCCACGAGCAGTACTTC
NA	NA	TRBV5-5	TRBJ1-6	CASSLGVYNSPLHF	TGTGCCAGCAGCTTAGGAGTTTATAATTCACCCCTCCACTTT
NA	NA	TRBV14	TRBJ2-3	CASSQGGGSYTQYF	TGTGCCAGCAGCCAGGGAGGGGGCTCCTATACGCAGTATTTT
TRBD1	NA	TRBV18	TRBJ1-1	CASSKGQGATEAFF	TGTGCCAGCTCTAAGGGACAGGGGGCTACTGAAGCTTTCTTT
NA	NA	TRBV19	TRBJ1-2	CATTRTPSDSSYGYTF	TGTGCCACCACCCGGACACCTTCAGACAGCTCCTATGGCTACACCTTC
TRBD2	NA	TRBV19	TRBJ2-3	CASSLRTSGTTDTQYF	TGTGCCAGTAGTCTCCGGACTAGCGGGACCACAGATACGCAGTATTTT
TRBD1	once	TRBV6-1	TRBJ1-4	CASSEYSTGRYEKLFF	TGTGCCAGCAGTGAGTATTCGACAGGGCGTTATGAAAAACTGTTTTTT
NA	NA	TRBV2	TRBJ2-7	CASRTGNYEQYF	TGTGCCAGCAGGACGGGAAACTACGAGCAGTACTTC
NA	NA	TRBV7-9	TRBJ2-3	CASSSPRPSTDTQYF	TGTGCCAGCAGCTCCCCACGACCCAGCACAGATACGCAGTATTTT
NA	NA	TRBV30	TRBJ1-1	CAWSVRAGEGRITEAFF	TGTGCCTGGAGTGTACGAGCAGGGGAAGGGAGAATCACTGAAGCTTTCTTT
TRBD2	NA	TRBV11-2	TRBJ2-3	CASSSRLADSTDTQYF	TGTGCCAGCAGCTCCCGACTAGCGGACTCCACAGATACGCAGTATTTT
NA	NA	TRBV11-3	TRBJ1-5	CASQKRQDFKPQHF	TGTGCCAGCCAAAAACGGCAGGATTTTAAACCCCAGCATTTT
TRBD2	NA	TRBV3-1/TRBV3-2	TRBJ2-7	CASSQGSGGVFYEQYF	TGTGCCAGCAGCCAAGGTAGCGGGGGGGTTTTCTACGAGCAGTACTTC
TRBD2	NA	TRBV2	TRBJ2-3	CASSEEASGVTDTQYF	TGTGCCAGCAGTGAAGAGGCTAGCGGAGTCACAGATACGCAGTATTTT
TRBD1	NA	TRBV7-9	TRBJ1-2	CASSSGTGNYGYTF	TGTGCCAGCAGTTCCGGGACAGGGAACTATGGCTACACCTTC
TRBD1	NA	TRBV15	TRBJ1-1	CATTGQGGTEAFF	TGTGCCACCACCGGACAGGGTGGCACTGAAGCTTTCTTT
NA	NA	TRBV3-1/TRBV3-2	TRBJ2-1	CASSQDRYGVRNEQFF	TGTGCCAGCAGCCAAGATCGGTACGGGGTAAGGAATGAGCAGTTCTTC
NA	NA	TRBV19	TRBJ2-1	CASSIVRESSYNEQFF	TGTGCCAGTAGTATCGTTAGGGAGAGCTCCTACAATGAGCAGTTCTTC
NA	NA	TRBV5-4	TRBJ2-3	CASSYRGTDTQYF	TGTGCCAGCAGCTATAGGGGCACAGATACGCAGTATTTT
TRBD1	NA	TRBV28	TRBJ2-7	CASSSTTGLDEQYF	TGTGCCAGCAGTTCGACGACAGGGCTCGACGAGCAGTACTTC
TRBD1	once	TRBV18	TRBJ2-1	CASSPHQGANEQFF	TGTGCCAGCTCACCACATCAGGGGGCGAATGAGCAGTTCTTC
TRBD1	NA	TRBV6-5	TRBJ1-5	CASSPDRGSNQPQHF	TGTGCCAGCAGCCCAGACAGGGGAAGCAATCAGCCCCAGCATTTT
NA	NA	TRBV28	TRBJ1-1	CASAVNTEAFF	TGTGCCAGCGCAGTTAACACTGAAGCTTTCTTT
TRBD2	NA	TRBV14	TRBJ2-1	CASSRDYHNEQFF	TGTGCCAGCAGCCGGGACTATCACAATGAGCAGTTCTTC
TRBD1	once	TRBV6-5	TRBJ1-3	CASSSQGGSGNTIYF	TGTGCCAGCAGTTCGCAGGGGGGATCTGGAAACACCATATATTTT
TRBD2	NA	TRBV7-9	TRBJ2-3	CASSSPTSGSADTQYF	TGTGCCAGCAGCTCTCCTACTAGCGGGAGCGCAGATACGCAGTATTTT
TRBD2	NA	TRBV4-3	TRBJ2-2	CASSQVPVAGESGELFF	TGCGCCAGCAGCCAAGTCCCTGTGGCGGGAGAATCCGGGGAGCTGTTTTTT
NA	NA	TRBV11-2	TRBJ1-3	CASRGLNRAVSGNTIYF	TGTGCCAGTAGGGGCTTGAACAGGGCCGTCTCTGGAAACACCATATATTTT
TRBD2	NA	TRBV5-4	TRBJ2-1	CASRGTSGGPRPNEQFF	TGTGCCAGCCGCGGGACTAGCGGGGGGCCCCGCCCCAATGAGCAGTTCTTC